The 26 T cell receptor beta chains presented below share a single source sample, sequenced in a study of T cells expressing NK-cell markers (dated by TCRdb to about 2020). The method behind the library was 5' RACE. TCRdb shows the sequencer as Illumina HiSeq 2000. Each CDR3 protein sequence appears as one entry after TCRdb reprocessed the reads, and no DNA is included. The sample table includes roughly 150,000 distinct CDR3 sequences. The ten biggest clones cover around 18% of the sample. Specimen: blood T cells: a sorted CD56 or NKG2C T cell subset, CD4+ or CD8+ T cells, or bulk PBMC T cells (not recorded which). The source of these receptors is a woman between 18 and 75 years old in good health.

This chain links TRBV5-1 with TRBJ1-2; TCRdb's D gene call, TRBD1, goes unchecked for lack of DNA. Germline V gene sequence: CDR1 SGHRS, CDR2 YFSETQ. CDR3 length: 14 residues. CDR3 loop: CASSSGVPGAGYTF.

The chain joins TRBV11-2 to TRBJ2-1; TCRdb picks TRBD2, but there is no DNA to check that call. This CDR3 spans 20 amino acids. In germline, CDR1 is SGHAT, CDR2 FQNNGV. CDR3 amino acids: CASSLGASGRSTRKNNEQFF.

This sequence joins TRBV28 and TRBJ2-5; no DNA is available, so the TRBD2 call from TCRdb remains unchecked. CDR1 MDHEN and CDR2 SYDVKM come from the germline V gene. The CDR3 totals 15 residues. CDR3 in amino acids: CASSLASGYQETQYF. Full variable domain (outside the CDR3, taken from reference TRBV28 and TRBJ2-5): DVKVTQSSRYLVKRTGEKVFLECVQDMDHENMFWYRQDPGLGLRLIYFSYDVKMKEKGDIPEGYSVSREKKERFSLILESASTNQTSMYLCASSLASGYQETQYFGPGTRLLVL.

This CDR3 is CASSLVAGEQYF. The chain joins TRBV5-6 to TRBJ2-7; TCRdb lists TRBD2, though no DNA is available to test this call. CDR1 is SGHDT and CDR2 is YYEEEE in the germline V gene. The CDR3 is made up of 12 amino acids.

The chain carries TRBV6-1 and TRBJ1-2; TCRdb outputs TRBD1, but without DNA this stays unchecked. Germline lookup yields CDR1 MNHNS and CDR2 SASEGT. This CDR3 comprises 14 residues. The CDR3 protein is CASRGRGISDGYTF.

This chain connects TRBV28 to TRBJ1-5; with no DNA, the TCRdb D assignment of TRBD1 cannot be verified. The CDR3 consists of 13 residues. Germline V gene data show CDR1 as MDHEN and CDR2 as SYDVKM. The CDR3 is CASSRQGTQPQHF. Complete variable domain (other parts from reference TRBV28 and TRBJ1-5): DVKVTQSSRYLVKRTGEKVFLECVQDMDHENMFWYRQDPGLGLRLIYFSYDVKMKEKGDIPEGYSVSREKKERFSLILESASTNQTSMYLCASSRQGTQPQHFGDGTRLSIL.

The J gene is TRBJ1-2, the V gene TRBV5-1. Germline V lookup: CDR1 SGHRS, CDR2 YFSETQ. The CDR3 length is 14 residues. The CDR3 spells CASSLETGGGGYTF.

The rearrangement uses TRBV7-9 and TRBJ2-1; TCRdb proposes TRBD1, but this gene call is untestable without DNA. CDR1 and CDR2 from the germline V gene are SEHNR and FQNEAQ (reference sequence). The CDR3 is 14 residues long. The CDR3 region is CASSLRDRGNEQFF.

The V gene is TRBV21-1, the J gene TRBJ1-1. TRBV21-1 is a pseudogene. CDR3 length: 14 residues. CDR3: CASSKGGSETEAFF.

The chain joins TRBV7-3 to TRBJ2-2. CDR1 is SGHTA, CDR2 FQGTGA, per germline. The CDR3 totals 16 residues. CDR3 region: CASSLTTSVTTGELFF. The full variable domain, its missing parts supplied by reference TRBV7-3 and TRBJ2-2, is GAGVSQTPSNKVTEKGKYVELRCDPISGHTALYWYRQSLGQGPEFLIYFQGTGAADDSGLPNDRFFAVRPEGSVSTLKIQRTERGDSAVYLCASSLTTSVTTGELFFGEGSRLTVL.

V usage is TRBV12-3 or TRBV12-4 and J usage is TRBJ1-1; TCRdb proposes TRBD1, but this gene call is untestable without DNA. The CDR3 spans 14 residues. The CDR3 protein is CASSWTGGTTEAFF.

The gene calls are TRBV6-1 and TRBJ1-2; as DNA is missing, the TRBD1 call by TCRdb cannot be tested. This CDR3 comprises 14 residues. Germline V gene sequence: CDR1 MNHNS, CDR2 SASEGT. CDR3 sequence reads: CASSMGPADYGYTF.

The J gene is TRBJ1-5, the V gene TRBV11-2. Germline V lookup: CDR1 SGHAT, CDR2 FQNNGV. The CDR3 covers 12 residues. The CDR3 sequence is CASSLSSQPQHF. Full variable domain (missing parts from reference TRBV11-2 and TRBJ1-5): EAGVAQSPRYKIIEKRQSVAFWCNPISGHATLYWYQQILGQGPKLLIQFQNNGVVDDSQLPKDRFSAERLKGVDSTLKIQPAKLEDSAVYLCASSLSSQPQHFGDGTRLSIL.

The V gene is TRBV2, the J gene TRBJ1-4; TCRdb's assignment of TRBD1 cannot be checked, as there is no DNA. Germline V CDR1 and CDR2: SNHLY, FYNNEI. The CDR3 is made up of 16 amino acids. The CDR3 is CASSGTSGATNEKLFF.

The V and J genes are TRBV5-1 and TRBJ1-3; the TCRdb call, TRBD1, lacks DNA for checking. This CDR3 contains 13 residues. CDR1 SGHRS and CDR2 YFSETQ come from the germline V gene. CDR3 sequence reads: CASGTGEGNTIYF. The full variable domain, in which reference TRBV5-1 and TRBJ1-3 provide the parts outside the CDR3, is KAGVTQTPRYLIKTRGQQVTLSCSPISGHRSVSWYQQTPGQGLQFLFEYFSETQRNKGNFPGRFSGRQFSNSRSEMNVSTLELGDSALYLCASGTGEGNTIYFGEGSWLTVV.

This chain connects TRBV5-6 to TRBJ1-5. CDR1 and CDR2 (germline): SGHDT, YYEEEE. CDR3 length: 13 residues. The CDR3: CASSPSWGQPQHF.

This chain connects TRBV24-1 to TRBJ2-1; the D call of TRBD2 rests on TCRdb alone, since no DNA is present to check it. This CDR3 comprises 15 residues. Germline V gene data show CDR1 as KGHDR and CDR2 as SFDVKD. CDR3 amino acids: CATSDLTLTGDVQFF.

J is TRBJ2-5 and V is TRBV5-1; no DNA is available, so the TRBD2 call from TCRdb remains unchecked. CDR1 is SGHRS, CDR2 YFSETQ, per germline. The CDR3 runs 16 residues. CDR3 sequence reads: CASSPEGSGGQETQYF.

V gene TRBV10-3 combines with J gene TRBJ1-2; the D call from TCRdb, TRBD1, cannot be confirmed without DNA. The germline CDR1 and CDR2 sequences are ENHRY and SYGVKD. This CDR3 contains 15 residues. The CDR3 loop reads CAIKALRGRDYGYTF.

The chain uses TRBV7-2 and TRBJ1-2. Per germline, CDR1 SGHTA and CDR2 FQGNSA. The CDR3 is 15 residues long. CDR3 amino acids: CASSLGPPSASGYTF.

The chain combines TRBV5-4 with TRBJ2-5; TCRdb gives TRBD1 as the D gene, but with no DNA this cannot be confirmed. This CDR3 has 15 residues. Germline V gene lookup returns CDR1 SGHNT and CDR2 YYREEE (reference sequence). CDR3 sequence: CASSRNEGASETQYF.

This CDR3 reads CASSKRTVIQETQYF. The chain employs TRBV7-6 and TRBJ2-5; TCRdb proposes TRBD1, but this gene call is untestable without DNA. The CDR3 has 15 residues. CDR1 and CDR2 (germline): SGHVS, FNYEAQ.

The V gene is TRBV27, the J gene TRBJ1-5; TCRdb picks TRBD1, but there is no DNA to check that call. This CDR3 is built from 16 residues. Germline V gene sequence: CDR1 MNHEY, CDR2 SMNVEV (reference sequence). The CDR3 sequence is CASSLTHPGSNQPQHF.

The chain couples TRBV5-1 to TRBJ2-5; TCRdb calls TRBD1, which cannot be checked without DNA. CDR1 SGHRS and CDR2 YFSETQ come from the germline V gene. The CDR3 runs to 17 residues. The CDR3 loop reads CASPPESGQDVQETQYF. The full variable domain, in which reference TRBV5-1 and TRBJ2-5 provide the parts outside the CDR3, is KAGVTQTPRYLIKTRGQQVTLSCSPISGHRSVSWYQQTPGQGLQFLFEYFSETQRNKGNFPGRFSGRQFSNSRSEMNVSTLELGDSALYLCASPPESGQDVQETQYFGPGTRLLVL.

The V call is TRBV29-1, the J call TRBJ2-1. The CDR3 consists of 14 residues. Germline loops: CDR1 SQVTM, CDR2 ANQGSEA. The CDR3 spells CSVGSRFQYNEQFF.

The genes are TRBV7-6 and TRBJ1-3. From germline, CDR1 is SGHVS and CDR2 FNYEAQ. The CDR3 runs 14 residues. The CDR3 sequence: CASSLETARNTIYF.